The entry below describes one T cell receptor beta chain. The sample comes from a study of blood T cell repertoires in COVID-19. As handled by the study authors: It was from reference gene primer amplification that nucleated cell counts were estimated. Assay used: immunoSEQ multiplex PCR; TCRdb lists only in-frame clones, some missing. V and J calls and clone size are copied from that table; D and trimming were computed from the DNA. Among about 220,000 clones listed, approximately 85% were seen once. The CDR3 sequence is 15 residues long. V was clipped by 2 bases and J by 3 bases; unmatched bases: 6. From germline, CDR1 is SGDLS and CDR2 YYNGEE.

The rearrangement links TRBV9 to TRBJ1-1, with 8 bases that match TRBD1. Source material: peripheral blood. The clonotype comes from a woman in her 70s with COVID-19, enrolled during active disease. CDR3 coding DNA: TGTGCCAGCAGCGTCCTTGACAGGGGATACACTGAAGCTTTCTTT. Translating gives CASSVLDRGYTEAFF.